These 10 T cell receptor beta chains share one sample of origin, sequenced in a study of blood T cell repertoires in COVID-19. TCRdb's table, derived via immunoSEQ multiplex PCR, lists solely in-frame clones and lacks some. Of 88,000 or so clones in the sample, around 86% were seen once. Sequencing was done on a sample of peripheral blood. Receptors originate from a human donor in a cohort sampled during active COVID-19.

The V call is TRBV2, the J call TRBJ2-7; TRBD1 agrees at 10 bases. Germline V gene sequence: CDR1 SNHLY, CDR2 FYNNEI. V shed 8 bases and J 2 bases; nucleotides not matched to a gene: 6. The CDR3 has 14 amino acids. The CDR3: CASGVGQGAYEQYF. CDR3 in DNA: TGTGCCAGCGGGGTAGGACAGGGGGCCTACGAGCAGTACTTC.

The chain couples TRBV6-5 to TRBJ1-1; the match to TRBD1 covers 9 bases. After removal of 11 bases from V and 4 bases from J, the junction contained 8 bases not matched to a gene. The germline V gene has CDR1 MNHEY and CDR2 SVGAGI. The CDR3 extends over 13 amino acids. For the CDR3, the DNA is TGTGCCCTTCAGGGACAGGGTGCCACTGAAGCTTTCTTT. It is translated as CALQGQGATEAFF.

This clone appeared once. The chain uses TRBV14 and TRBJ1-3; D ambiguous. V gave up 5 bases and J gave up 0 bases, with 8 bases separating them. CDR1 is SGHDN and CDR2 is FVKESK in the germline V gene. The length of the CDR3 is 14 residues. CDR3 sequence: CASSGTNSGNTIYF. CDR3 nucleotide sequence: TGTGCCAGCAGCGGCACCAACTCTGGAAACACCATATATTTT.

The CDR3 reads CASSYDRGGQPQHF. Here the CDR3 DNA reads TGTGCCAGCAGTTATGACAGGGGAGGTCAGCCCCAGCATTTT. The chain couples TRBV6-5 to TRBJ1-5; 8 bases align to TRBD1. Germline CDR1 and CDR2: MNHEY and SVGAGI. With V trimmed by 3 bases and J by 6 bases, 4 bases remained unmatched. This CDR3 region has 14 residues.

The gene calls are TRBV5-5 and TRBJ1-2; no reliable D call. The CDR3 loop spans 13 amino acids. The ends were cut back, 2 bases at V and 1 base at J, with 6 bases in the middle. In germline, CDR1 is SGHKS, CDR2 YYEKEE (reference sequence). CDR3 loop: CASSLSSNYGYTF. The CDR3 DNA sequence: TGTGCCAGCAGCTTAAGTAGTAACTATGGCTACACCTTC.

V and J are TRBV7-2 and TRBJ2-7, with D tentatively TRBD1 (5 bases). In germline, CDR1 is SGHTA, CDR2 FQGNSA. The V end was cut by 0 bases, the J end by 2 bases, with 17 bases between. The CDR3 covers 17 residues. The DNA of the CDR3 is TGTGCCAGCAGCTTAGCTAGGACCCAGGGATCCCCCTACGAGCAGTACTTC. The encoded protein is CASSLARTQGSPYEQYF.

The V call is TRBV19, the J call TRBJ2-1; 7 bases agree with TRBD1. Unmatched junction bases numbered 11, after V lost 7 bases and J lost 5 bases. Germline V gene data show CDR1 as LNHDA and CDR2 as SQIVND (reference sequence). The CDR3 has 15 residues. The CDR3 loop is CASMRGRGSHNEQFF. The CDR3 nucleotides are TGTGCCAGTATGAGGGGCAGGGGGTCCCACAATGAGCAGTTCTTC.

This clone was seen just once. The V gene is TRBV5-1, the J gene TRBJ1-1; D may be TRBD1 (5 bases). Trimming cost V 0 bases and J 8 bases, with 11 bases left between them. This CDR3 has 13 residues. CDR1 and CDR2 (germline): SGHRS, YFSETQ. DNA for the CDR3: TGCGCCAGCAGCTTGGGAAGGGGCAGAGAAGCTTTCTTT. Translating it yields CASSLGRGREAFF.

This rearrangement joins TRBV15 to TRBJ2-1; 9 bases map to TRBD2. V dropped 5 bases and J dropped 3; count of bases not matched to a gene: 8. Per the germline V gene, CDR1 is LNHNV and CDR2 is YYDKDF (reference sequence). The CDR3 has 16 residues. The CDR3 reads CATSGARTSDYNEQFF. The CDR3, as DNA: TGTGCCACCAGCGGAGCTCGGACTAGCGACTACAATGAGCAGTTCTTC. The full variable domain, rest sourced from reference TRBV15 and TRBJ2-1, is DAMVIQNPRYQVTQFGKPVTLSCSQTLNHNVMYWYQQKSSQAPKLLFHYYDKDFNNEADTPDNFQSRRPNTSFCFLDIRSPGLGDTAMYLCATSGARTSDYNEQFFGPGTRLTVL.

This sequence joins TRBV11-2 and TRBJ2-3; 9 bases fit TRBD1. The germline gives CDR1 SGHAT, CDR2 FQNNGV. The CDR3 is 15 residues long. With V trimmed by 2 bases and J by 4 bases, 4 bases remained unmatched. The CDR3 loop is CASSLNGQGPDTQYF. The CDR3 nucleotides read TGTGCCAGCAGCTTAAACGGACAGGGGCCAGATACGCAGTATTTT.